The present T cell receptor beta chain was sequenced within a study of cytomegalovirus exposure and HLA in healthy donors. PCR was performed using 60 Vbeta and 13 Jbeta primers. Repertoires were generated with immunoSEQ multiplex PCR, while TCRdb's copy carries only in-frame clones and drops some. The profile shows 150,000 to 200,000 clones, 77% of them singletons. Sequenced: PBMCs. This receptor was obtained from a man between 18 and 35 years old in good health and CMV-seronegative.

The CDR3 is CATRATPRGQEKLFF. The DNA of the CDR3 is TGTGCCACCAGGGCTACCCCGAGGGGGCAGGAAAAACTGTTTTTT. V usage is TRBV15 and J usage is TRBJ1-4; TRBD1 aligns across 7 bases. V gave up 6 bases and J gave up 8 bases; unmatched junction bases: 12. The germline gives CDR1 LNHNV, CDR2 YYDKDF (reference sequence). This CDR3 region has 15 residues.